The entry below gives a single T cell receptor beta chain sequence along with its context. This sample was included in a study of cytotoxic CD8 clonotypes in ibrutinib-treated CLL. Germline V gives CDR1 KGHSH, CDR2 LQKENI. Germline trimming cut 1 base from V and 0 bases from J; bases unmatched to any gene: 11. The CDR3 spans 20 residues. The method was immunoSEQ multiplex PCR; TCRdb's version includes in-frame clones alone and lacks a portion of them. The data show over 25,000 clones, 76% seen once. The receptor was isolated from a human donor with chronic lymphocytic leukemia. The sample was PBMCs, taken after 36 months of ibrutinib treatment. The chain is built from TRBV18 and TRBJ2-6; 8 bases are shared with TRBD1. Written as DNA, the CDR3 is TGTGCCAGCTCACCACTCGCCCCGACAGGGGCGAGCTCTGGGGCCAACGTCCTGACTTTC. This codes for CASSPLAPTGASSGANVLTF.